The clone carrying this T cell receptor (beta chain) was counted only a few times. Its specificity is unknown. TCR alpha and TCR beta cDNA libraries with sample barcodes and UMIs came from 5'RACE using constant-segment primers. TCRdb used MiXCR to reprocess the 5' RACE reads, holding one entry per CDR3 protein. The data show under 200,000 distinct CDR3 sequences, 10% to 15% seen once. This entry is derived from a study of T-cell memory formation after mild COVID-19. Overall study findings and caveats: Shrinking CD4+ clones were chiefly CM and EM; CD8+ ones were chiefly EMRA.

Germline CDR1 and CDR2: LGHNA and YSLEER. This CDR3 comprises 16 residues. With 5 bases removed from V and 0 bases from J, the gap between germline ends came to 15 bases. This sequence joins TRBV4-3 and TRBJ2-3; D unclear. Sequenced material: PBMCs or a T cell subset sorted from them (not recorded which). The clonotype comes from a man aged 18-30 years who had mild COVID-19 (a few samples of this study predate the infection). Cell type and time point are not known. In DNA form, the CDR3 reads TGCGCCAGCAGCTATTCTCGGGTGCTTAGCACAGATACGCAGTATTTT. Translated: CASSYSRVLSTDTQYF.